Below are 5 T cell receptor beta chains sequenced from a single sample in a study of OX40 agonist ivuxolimab in advanced cancers. Libraries were prepared by immunoSEQ multiplex PCR; TCRdb keeps only in-frame clonotypes and omits some of them. The sample yields some 10,000 clones, about three quarters seen once. This sample comprised CD4+ or CD8+ T cells sorted from blood, obtained in a trial of the OX40 agonist ivuxolimab. The source of these receptors is an adult with an advanced solid tumor such as melanoma, head and neck, liver or kidney cancer.

This clone rates as medium-sized. The V gene is TRBV19, the J gene TRBJ1-1; possibly TRBD1 for D (5 bases). Germline values: CDR1 LNHDA, CDR2 SQIVND (reference sequence). The V end lost 7 bases, the J end lost 1 base, and 16 bases lay between the germline ends. The CDR3 has 15 residues. CDR3 sequence reads: CASNRAGRGNTEAFF. Written as DNA, the CDR3 is TGTGCCAGTAACCGCGCCGGAAGGGGGAACACTGAAGCTTTCTTT.

The chain is built from TRBV7-2 and TRBJ2-1; no clear D. V lost 5 bases and J lost 9, with 14 bases in between. The germline CDR1 and CDR2 sequences are SGHTA and FQGNSA. The CDR3 is 13 amino acids. CDR3 nucleotide sequence: TGTGCCAGCAGCCGCCGCATGTCGGCTGAGCAGTTCTTC. Protein sequence: CASSRRMSAEQFF.

By sample share, this clone is medium-sized. This chain connects TRBV9 to TRBJ2-2; D unclear. CDR3 length: 15 amino acids. V shed 0 bases and J shed 2 bases, with 8 bases lying between them. Germline CDR1 reads SGDLS; CDR2 reads YYNGEE. The CDR3 nucleotides are TGTGCCAGCAGCGTAGGCGGCTCAAACACCGGGGAGCTGTTTTTT. Translation: CASSVGGSNTGELFF.

The chain employs TRBV9 and TRBJ2-1; the match to TRBD1 covers 9 bases. Germline V gene lookup returns CDR1 SGDLS and CDR2 YYNGEE. With V trimmed by 4 bases and J by 3 bases, 8 bases remained unmatched. This CDR3 comprises 16 residues. Here the CDR3 reads CASSTQDRGNYNEQFF. The CDR3 DNA reads TGTGCCAGCAGCACTCAGGACAGGGGCAACTACAATGAGCAGTTCTTC.

The V gene is TRBV5-6, the J gene TRBJ1-5; maybe TRBD1 (5 bases). Germline values: CDR1 SGHDT, CDR2 YYEEEE. CDR3 length equals 15 residues. The germline V and J ends were trimmed by 4 bases and 0 bases, with 11 bases remaining between them. CDR3 nucleotide sequence: TGTGCCAGCAGCGCCGGCGGGGGTAGCAATCAGCCCCAGCATTTT. Translating it yields CASSAGGGSNQPQHF. Full variable domain (missing parts from reference TRBV5-6 and TRBJ1-5): DAGVTQSPTHLIKTRGQQVTLRCSPKSGHDTVSWYQQALGQGPQFIFQYYEEEERQRGNFPDRFSGHQFPNYSSELNVNALLLGDSALYLCASSAGGGSNQPQHFGDGTRLSIL.